This T cell receptor (beta chain) is drawn from a study of T cell changes during pregnancy in multiple sclerosis. The repertoire was sequenced with immunoSEQ multiplex PCR; TCRdb's copy has only in-frame clones and lacks some. The table has around 40,000 clones, approximately 90% seen once; the top ten hold about 0.81%. V was clipped by 6 bases and J by 5 bases; unmatched bases: 16. Germline-derived CDR1 and CDR2 are SEHNR and FQNEAQ (reference sequence). CDR3 length: 16 residues. This clonotype was obtained from a female donor in good health, enrolled as a control in a pregnancy study. The specimen was CD4+ T cells from peripheral blood mononuclear cells, collected after pregnancy. The gene calls are TRBV7-9 and TRBJ2-7; 7 bases map to TRBD1. CDR3 loop: CASRGPGDRVGHEQYF. CDR3 DNA sequence: TGTGCCAGCAGAGGCCCCGGAGACAGGGTTGGCCACGAGCAGTACTTC.